This TCR beta chain was obtained from a study of OX40 agonist ivuxolimab in advanced cancers. On the study more broadly: Averaging around 60 years in age, with a range of roughly 23 to 80, the cohort was around 87% male.

The CDR3 totals 14 residues. Germline trimming cut 5 bases from V and 9 bases from J; bases unmatched to any gene: 12. The germline CDR1 and CDR2 sequences are SQVTM and ANQGSEA. About this clone: Its target is unknown.

Points from the study as a whole: The specificity for antigen of the expanded peripheral T cells was not determined.

Produced via immunoSEQ multiplex PCR; TCRdb's table is partial and in-frame only. The repertoire holds roughly 55,000 clones, 80% seen once, with roughly 4.6% in the top ten. V and J are TRBV29-1 and TRBJ2-5; 10 nucleotides align to TRBD2. The TCR originated in an adult with an advanced solid tumor such as melanoma, head and neck, liver or kidney cancer. Sample: CD4+ or CD8+ T cells sorted from blood, taken in a trial of the OX40 agonist ivuxolimab. The CDR3 DNA sequence: TGCAGCGTTCCGACTAGCGGGCAGCTATCATCCCAGTACTTC. It encodes CSVPTSGQLSSQYF.